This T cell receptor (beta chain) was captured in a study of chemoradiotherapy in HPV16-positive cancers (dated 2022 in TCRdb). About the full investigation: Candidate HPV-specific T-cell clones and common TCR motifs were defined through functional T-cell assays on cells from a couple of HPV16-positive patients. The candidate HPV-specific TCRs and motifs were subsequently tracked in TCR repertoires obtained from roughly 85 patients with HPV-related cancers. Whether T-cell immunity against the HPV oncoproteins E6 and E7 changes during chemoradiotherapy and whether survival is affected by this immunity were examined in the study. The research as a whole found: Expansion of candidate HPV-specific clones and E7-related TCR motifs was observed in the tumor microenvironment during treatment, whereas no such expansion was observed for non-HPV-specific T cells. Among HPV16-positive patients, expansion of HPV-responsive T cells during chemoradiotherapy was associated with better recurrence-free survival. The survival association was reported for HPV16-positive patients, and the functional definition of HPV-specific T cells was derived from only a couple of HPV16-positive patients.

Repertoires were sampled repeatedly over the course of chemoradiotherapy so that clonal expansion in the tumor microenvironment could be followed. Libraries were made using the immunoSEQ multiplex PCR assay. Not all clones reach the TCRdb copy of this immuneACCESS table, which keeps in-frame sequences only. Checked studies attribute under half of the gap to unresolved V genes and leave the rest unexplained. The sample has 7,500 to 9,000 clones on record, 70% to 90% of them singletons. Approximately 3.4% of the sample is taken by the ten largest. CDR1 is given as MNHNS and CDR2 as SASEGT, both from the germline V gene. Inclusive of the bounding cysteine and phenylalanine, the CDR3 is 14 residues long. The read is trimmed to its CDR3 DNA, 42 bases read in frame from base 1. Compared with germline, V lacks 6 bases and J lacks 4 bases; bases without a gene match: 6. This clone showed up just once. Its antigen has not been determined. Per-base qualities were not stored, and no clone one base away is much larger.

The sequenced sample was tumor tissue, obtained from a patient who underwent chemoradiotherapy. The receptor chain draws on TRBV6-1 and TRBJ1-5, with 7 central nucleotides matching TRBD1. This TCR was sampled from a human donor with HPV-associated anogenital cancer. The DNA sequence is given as TGTGCCAGCAGACTCAGGGGGTCAAATCAGCCCCAGCATTTT. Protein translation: CASRLRGSNQPQHF.